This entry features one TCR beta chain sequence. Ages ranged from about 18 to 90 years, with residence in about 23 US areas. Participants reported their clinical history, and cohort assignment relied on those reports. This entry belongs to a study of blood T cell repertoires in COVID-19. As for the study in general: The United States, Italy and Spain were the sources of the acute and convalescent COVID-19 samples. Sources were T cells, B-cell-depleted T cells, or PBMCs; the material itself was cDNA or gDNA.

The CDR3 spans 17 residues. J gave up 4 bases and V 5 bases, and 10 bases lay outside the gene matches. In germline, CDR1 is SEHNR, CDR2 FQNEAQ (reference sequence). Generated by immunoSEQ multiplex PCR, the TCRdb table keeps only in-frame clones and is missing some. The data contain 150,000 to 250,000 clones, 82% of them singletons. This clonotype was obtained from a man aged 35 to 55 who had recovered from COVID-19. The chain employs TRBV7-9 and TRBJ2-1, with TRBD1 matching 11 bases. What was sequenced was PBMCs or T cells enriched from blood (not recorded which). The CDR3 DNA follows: TGTGCCAGCAGCGCCTGGACAGGGGGCACGAATTACAATGAGCAGTTCTTC. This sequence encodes CASSAWTGGTNYNEQFF.